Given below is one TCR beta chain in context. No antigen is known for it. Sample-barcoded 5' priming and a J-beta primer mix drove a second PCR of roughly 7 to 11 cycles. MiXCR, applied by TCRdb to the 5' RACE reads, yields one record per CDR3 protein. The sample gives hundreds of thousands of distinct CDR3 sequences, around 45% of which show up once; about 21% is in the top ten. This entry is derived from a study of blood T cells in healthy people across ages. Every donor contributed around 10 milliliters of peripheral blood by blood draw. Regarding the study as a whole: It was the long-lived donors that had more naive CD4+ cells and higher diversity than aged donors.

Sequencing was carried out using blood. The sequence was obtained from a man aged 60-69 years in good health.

CDR3 amino acids: CASSPTRTGLYEQYF. The CDR3, as DNA: TGTGCCAGCAGCCCGACTCGGACAGGGCTATACGAGCAGTACTTC. The chain employs TRBV13 and TRBJ2-7; 8 positions match TRBD1. The CDR3 has 15 amino acids. The germline gives CDR1 PRHDT, CDR2 FYEKMQ (reference sequence). J was trimmed by 4 bases and V by 5 bases; bases with no gene match: 10.